One and the same sample provided the 15 T cell receptor beta chains below, sequenced in a study of T cell repertoires in cytomegalovirus infection. TCRdb re-called the reads through MiXCR, storing one row per CDR3 protein. This repertoire shows fewer than 650,000 distinct CDR3 sequences, just under 40% found once; its top ten account for 48%. No antigen has been identified for these receptors. This sample comprised cultured PBMCs, obtained from culture after CMV antigen stimulation. These receptor sequences come from a human donor in good health (CMV status not recorded). Some clones in this sample may be carry-over from other donors' samples.

This clonotype was recorded once. The chain carries TRBV10-2 and TRBJ1-1, with D possibly being TRBD1 (5 bases). The germline V and J ends were trimmed by 5 bases and 12 bases, with 13 bases remaining between them. This CDR3 has 11 amino acids. Germline V lookup: CDR1 WSHSY, CDR2 SAAADI. The CDR3 loop reads CASSPRGYPFF. Written as DNA, the CDR3 is TGCGCCAGCAGTCCCCGGGGGTATCCTTTCTTT.

In its sample, this clonotype was seen a few times. The chain combines TRBV28 with TRBJ2-7; 9 bases match TRBD2. The CDR3 runs 14 residues. Germline CDR1 and CDR2: MDHEN and SYDVKM. The V segment lost 8 bases and the J segment 3 bases; nucleotides outside the gene matches: 8. CDR3 amino acids: CASREAGGRYEQYF. The CDR3 DNA reads as TGTGCCAGCCGGGAAGCGGGGGGCCGCTACGAGCAGTACTTC.

This clonotype was detected only a few times. The rearrangement joins TRBV11-3 to TRBJ2-1, with TRBD2 matching 7 bases. Germline V gene lookup returns CDR1 SGHNT and CDR2 YENEEA. V was pared by 5 bases and J by 8 bases, with 12 bases of the junction left unmatched. This CDR3 has 15 amino acids. CDR3 DNA: TGTGCCAGCAGCCCGGGGCTAGCGGTGACAGATGAGCAGTTCTTC. Translation: CASSPGLAVTDEQFF.

This clonotype was seen more than once but under ten times. This chain connects TRBV6-1 to TRBJ2-3; TRBD2 agrees at 7 bases. The junction had 8 bases not matched to a gene; V was cut back by 5 bases and J by 3 bases. The CDR3 runs 15 residues. Looked up from germline, CDR1 is MNHNS and CDR2 is SASEGT. The CDR3 DNA sequence: TGTGCCAGCAGTTCCGGACTAGGTACGACAGATACGCAGTATTTT. Translating gives CASSSGLGTTDTQYF.

The chain recombines TRBV7-9 with TRBJ1-2; TRBD1 is a possible D gene (5 bases). Trimming left V 6 bases short and J 6 bases short, with 17 bases between. The CDR3 contains 14 residues. Germline V gene data show CDR1 as SEHNR and CDR2 as FQNEAQ (reference sequence). The CDR3 DNA follows: TGTGCCAGCAGTTCGGCAGGGAAAGTCGATGGCTACACCTTC. Translating it yields CASSSAGKVDGYTF.

The chain couples TRBV27 to TRBJ2-3; D may be TRBD1 or TRBD2 (6 bases each). Germline CDR1 is MNHEY and CDR2 is SMNVEV (reference sequence). The length of the CDR3 is 17 residues. The V end lost 5 bases, the J end lost 6 bases, and 24 bases lay between the germline ends. The CDR3 here is CASSLRPGAGVGDTQYF. The CDR3 nucleotides read TGTGCCAGCAGTCTCCGGCCGGGGGCAGGGGTCGGGGATACGCAGTATTTT.

V gene TRBV29-1 combines with J gene TRBJ2-5, with D unclear. Germline V gives CDR1 SQVTM, CDR2 ANQGSEA. CDR3 length equals 15 residues. V was clipped by 2 bases and J by 4 bases, with 17 bases between them. CDR3 sequence reads: CSVEPVGNPAETQYF. In nucleotides, the CDR3 is TGCAGCGTTGAACCGGTTGGGAACCCAGCAGAGACCCAGTACTTC.

The gene calls are TRBV25-1 and TRBJ2-5, with D uncertain. Germline CDR1 is MGHDK and CDR2 is SYGVNS. V lost 2 bases to trimming and J lost 2 bases, with 9 bases between them. The CDR3 covers 14 residues. DNA of the CDR3: TGTGCCAGCAGTGAAGAAGCGACTCAAGAGACCCAGTACTTC. Its translation is CASSEEATQETQYF.

V and J are TRBV15 and TRBJ2-3; D is unclear. Looked up from germline, CDR1 is LNHNV and CDR2 is YYDKDF (reference sequence). The ends were cut back, 1 base at V and 1 base at J, with 3 bases in the middle. The length of the CDR3 is 13 residues. The CDR3 nucleotides are TGTGCCACCAGCAGAGTTGGCACAGATACGCAGTATTTT. Encoded protein: CATSRVGTDTQYF.

Written as DNA, the CDR3 is TGTGCCATCGCGTCCGGGGGAGCCCAAGAGACCCAGTACTTC. As protein: CAIASGGAQETQYF. This sequence joins TRBV28 and TRBJ2-5; a weak D match, TRBD2 (6 bases). Trimming cost V 10 bases and J 1 base, with 16 bases left between them. Germline V gene lookup returns CDR1 MDHEN and CDR2 SYDVKM. The CDR3 runs to 14 residues.

This clonotype was seen a few times. The chain employs TRBV11-2 and TRBJ2-7; TRBD2 matches at 8 bases. Unmatched junction bases numbered 8, after V lost 5 bases and J lost 2 bases. This CDR3 spans 15 amino acids. Germline V CDR1 and CDR2: SGHAT, FQNNGV. The CDR3 is CASSPRLAGPYEQYF. The CDR3 DNA follows: TGTGCCAGCAGCCCCCGCCTAGCGGGCCCCTACGAGCAGTACTTC.

This chain joins TRBV7-8 and TRBJ2-7; D remains ambiguous. Germline CDR1 SGHVS, CDR2 FQNEAQ. The CDR3 has 15 amino acids. V was clipped by 1 base and J by 3 bases, with 13 bases between them. CDR3 loop: CASSLDRPSRYEQYF. CDR3 nucleotide sequence: TGTGCCAGCAGCTTAGATCGACCGAGCCGCTACGAGCAGTACTTC.

The chain employs TRBV28 and TRBJ1-6; 7 bases fit TRBD1. Germline loops: CDR1 MDHEN, CDR2 SYDVKM. The CDR3 is 15 amino acids. J gave up 6 bases and V 5 bases, and 7 bases lay outside the gene matches. The CDR3 sequence: CASSPVDRINSPLHF. CDR3 nucleotide sequence: TGTGCCAGCAGTCCCGTGGACAGGATTAATTCACCCCTCCACTTT.

This clonotype was counted between two and nine times. The rearrangement joins TRBV25-1 to TRBJ1-6, with D maybe TRBD1 (5 bases). From germline, CDR1 is MGHDK and CDR2 SYGVNS. V lost 6 bases and J lost 1, with 10 bases in between. The CDR3 is 15 amino acids. The CDR3 DNA sequence: TGTGCCAGCAGGGGACGGGGTTCCTATAATTCACCCCTCCACTTT. Protein: CASRGRGSYNSPLHF.

This clonotype has a handful of counts. The chain joins TRBV6-1 to TRBJ1-1, with unresolved D. The CDR3 has 16 residues. Germline values: CDR1 MNHNS, CDR2 SASEGT. Trimming removed 10 bases from V and 4 bases from J, with 25 bases in between. The CDR3 spells CATTAGKGGRGTEAFF. The CDR3 coding sequence is TGTGCCACAACCGCGGGGAAGGGAGGGCGCGGCACTGAAGCTTTCTTT.